What follows are 5 T cell receptor beta chains derived from one specimen sequenced in a study of Ad26.COV2.S vaccination and SARS-CoV-2 variants. Measured with immunoSEQ multiplex PCR; TCRdb has only the in-frame clones, and not every one. This sample yields 350,000 to 500,000 clones, of which approximately 92% are seen a single time; roughly 2.5% belongs to the top ten. The treatment was: some 19 received Ad26.COV2.S at low or high dose, single or two shots; about 5 received placebo; per-sample allocation not given. It was on day 63 after the first vaccine or placebo injection that samples were taken. This specimen consisted of peripheral blood, obtained in a trial of Ad26.COV2.S vaccine versus placebo. All receptors derive from a person aged 18-60 years who received the Ad26.COV2.S COVID-19 vaccine or a placebo.

This clone was counted a single time. The rearrangement joins TRBV28 to TRBJ2-2, with TRBD1 as a possible D gene (5 bases). The CDR3 consists of 14 residues. Trimming pared 6 bases from V and 0 bases from J, leaving 8 bases between. CDR1 and CDR2 (germline): MDHEN, SYDVKM. CDR3 sequence: CASRWGTNTGELFF. Written as DNA, the CDR3 is TGTGCCAGCAGATGGGGCACGAACACCGGGGAGCTGTTTTTT.

This clone was seen more than once but under ten times. For the CDR3, the DNA is TGTGCCAGCAGCCGGGGAGAGACCCAGTACTTC. This gives the protein CASSRGETQYF. The gene calls are TRBV14 and TRBJ2-5; D uncertain. The germline gives CDR1 SGHDN, CDR2 FVKESK. This CDR3 is 11 amino acids long. V lost 4 bases, J lost 4 bases, and 4 bases lay in between.

This chain links TRBV4-2 with TRBJ1-4, with a weak D call TRBD1 (6 bases). This CDR3 spans 16 amino acids. V lost 1 base and J lost 0, with 9 bases in between. Germline-derived CDR1 and CDR2 are LGHNA and YNFKEQ. CDR3 residues: CASSQVQGTTNEKLFF. CDR3 bases: TGTGCCAGCAGCCAAGTCCAGGGGACAACTAATGAAAAACTGTTTTTT.

The chain couples TRBV7-6 to TRBJ2-3; D is undetermined. The length of the CDR3 is 13 residues. Germline-derived CDR1 and CDR2 are SGHVS and FNYEAQ. V was trimmed by 1 base and J by 2 bases, leaving 4 bases between them. The DNA for the CDR3 is TGTGCCAGCAGCTTAGGGGTCACAGATACGCAGTATTTT. It is translated as CASSLGVTDTQYF.

The table lists this clone with a few counts. V usage is TRBV4-2 and J usage is TRBJ1-1; D unresolved. The V gene lost 0 bases and the J gene lost 5 bases, with 25 bases spanning the gap. Germline CDR1 and CDR2: LGHNA and YNFKEQ. The length of the CDR3 is 19 residues. The CDR3 region is CASSQDRGSYSFLGTEAFF. CDR3 DNA sequence: TGTGCCAGCAGCCAAGATCGCGGCTCTTATTCCTTTTTGGGGACTGAAGCTTTCTTT.